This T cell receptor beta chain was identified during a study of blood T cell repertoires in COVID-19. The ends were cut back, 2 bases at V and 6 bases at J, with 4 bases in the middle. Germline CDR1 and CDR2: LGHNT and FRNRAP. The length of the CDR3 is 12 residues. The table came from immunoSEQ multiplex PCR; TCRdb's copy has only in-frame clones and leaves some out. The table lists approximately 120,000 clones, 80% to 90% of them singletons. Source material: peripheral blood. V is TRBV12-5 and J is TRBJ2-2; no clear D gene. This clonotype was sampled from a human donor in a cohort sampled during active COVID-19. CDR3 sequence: CASGLYSGELFF. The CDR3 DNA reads TGTGCTAGTGGTTTGTACTCCGGGGAGCTGTTTTTT.